This TCR beta chain was recorded in a study of cytomegalovirus exposure and HLA in healthy donors. About this clone: Its matching antigen is unknown. This could be a read error, since a much larger clone is one nucleotide away.

General study results and limits: A classifier reportedly called cytomegalovirus status with high sensitivity and specificity. First-cohort TCR clusters were later found to tend to co-occur in the approximately 120 validation repertoires.

Some clones are missing from TCRdb's copy, which holds only in-frame ones; the method was immunoSEQ multiplex PCR. Here the sample spans 90,000 to 150,000 clones, over 75% being singletons. There are 15 residues in the CDR3. Germline V gene data show CDR1 as SGHNT and CDR2 as YYREEE (reference sequence). With 1 base clipped from V and 1 base from J, the junction kept 0 bases outside the gene matches. The sequence was obtained from a woman in her twenties or thirties in good health and CMV-seronegative. The sample comprised PBMCs. This rearrangement joins TRBV5-4 to TRBJ2-3; 10 bases line up with TRBD2. The CDR3 sequence is CASSLTSGGTDTQYF. The CDR3 region has the DNA TGTGCCAGCAGCTTGACTAGCGGGGGCACAGATACGCAGTATTTT. The full variable domain, rest sourced from reference TRBV5-4 and TRBJ2-3, is ETGVTQSPTHLIKTRGQQVTLRCSSQSGHNTVSWYQQALGQGPQFIFQYYREEENGRGNFPPRFSGLQFPNYSSELNVNALELDDSALYLCASSLTSGGTDTQYFGPGTRLTVL.